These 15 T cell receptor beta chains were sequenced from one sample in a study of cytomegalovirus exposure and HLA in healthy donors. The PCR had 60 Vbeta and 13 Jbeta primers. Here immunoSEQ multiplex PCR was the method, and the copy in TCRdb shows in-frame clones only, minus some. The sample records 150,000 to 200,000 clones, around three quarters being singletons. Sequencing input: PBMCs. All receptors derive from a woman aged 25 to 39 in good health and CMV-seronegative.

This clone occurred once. CDR3 region: CASSPFMGGYEQYF. CDR3 bases: TGTGCCAGCAGCCCCTTTATGGGGGGCTACGAGCAGTACTTC. The chain employs TRBV2 and TRBJ2-7; a possible D gene is TRBD2 (6 bases). This CDR3 has 14 amino acids. The ends were cut back, 6 bases at V and 3 bases at J, with 15 bases in the middle. CDR1 SNHLY and CDR2 FYNNEI come from the germline V gene.

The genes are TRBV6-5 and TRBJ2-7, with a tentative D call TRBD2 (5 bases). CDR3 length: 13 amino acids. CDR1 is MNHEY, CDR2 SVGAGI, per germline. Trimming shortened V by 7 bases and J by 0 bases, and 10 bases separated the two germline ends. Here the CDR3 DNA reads TGTGCCAGCACCTTCGGAGGCTCCTACGAGCAGTACTTC. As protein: CASTFGGSYEQYF.

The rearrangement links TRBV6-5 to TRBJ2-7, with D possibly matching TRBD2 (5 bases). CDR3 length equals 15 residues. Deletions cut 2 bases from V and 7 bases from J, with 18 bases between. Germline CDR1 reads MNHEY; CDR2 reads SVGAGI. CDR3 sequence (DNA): TGTGCCAGCAGTTACGGTTTCACGAGGCCGGGAGAGCAGTACTTC. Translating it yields CASSYGFTRPGEQYF.

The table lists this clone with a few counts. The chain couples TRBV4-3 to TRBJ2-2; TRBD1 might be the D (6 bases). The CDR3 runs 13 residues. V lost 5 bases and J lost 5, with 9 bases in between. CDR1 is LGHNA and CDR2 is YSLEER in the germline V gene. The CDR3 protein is CASSWGRTGELFF. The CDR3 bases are TGCGCCAGCAGCTGGGGGCGGACCGGGGAGCTGTTTTTT.

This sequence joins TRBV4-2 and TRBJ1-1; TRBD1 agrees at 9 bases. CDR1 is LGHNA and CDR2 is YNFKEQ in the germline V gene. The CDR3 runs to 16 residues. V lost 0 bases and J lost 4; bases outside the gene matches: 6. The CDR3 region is CASSQDRTGVTTEAFF. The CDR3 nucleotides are TGTGCCAGCAGCCAAGACCGGACAGGGGTTACCACTGAAGCTTTCTTT.

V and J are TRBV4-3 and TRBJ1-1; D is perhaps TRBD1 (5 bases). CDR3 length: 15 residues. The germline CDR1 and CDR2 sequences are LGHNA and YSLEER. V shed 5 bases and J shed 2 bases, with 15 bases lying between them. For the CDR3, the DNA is TGCGCCAGCAGCGACAGTTTTATAGCTAACACTGAAGCTTTCTTT. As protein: CASSDSFIANTEAFF.

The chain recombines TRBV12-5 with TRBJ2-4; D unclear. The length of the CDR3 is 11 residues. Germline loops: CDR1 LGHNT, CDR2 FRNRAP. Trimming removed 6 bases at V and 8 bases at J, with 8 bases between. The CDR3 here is CASGHRDIQYF. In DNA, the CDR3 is TGTGCTAGTGGGCATAGAGACATTCAGTACTTC.

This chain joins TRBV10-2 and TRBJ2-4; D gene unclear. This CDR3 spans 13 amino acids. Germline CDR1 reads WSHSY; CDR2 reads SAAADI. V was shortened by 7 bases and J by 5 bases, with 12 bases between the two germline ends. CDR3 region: CASIPQRENIQYF. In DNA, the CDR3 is TGCGCCAGCATTCCCCAGCGAGAAAACATTCAGTACTTC.

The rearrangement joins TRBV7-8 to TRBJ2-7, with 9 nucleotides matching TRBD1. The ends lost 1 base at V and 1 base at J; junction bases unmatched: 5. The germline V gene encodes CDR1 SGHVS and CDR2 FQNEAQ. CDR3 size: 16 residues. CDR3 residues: CASSLEGTGWSYEQYF. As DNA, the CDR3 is TGTGCCAGCAGCTTAGAAGGGACAGGGTGGTCCTACGAGCAGTACTTC.

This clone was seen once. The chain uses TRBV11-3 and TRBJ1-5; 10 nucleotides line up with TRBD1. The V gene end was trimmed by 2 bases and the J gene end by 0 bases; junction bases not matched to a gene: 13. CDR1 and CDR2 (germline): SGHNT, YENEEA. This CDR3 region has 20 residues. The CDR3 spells CASSLLMNRDRGYSNQPQHF. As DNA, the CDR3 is TGTGCCAGCAGCTTACTGATGAACCGGGACAGGGGCTATAGCAATCAGCCCCAGCATTTT. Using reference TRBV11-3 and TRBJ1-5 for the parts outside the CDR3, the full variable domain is EAGVVQSPRYKIIEKKQPVAFWCNPISGHNTLYWYLQNLGQGPELLIRYENEEAVDDSQLPKDRFSAERLKGVDSTLKIQPAELGDSAVYLCASSLLMNRDRGYSNQPQHFGDGTRLSIL.

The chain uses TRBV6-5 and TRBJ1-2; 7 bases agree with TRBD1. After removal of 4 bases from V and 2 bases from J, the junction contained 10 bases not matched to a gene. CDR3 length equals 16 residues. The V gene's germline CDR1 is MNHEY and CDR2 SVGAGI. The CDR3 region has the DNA TGTGCCAGCAGTTTTTCCGGGACAGCGAACAACTATGGCTACACCTTC. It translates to CASSFSGTANNYGYTF.

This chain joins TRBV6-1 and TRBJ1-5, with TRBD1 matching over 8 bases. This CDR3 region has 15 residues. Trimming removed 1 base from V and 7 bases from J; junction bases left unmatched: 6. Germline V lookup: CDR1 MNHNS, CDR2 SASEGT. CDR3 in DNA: TGTGCCAGCAGTGAAGAGGGCAGGGGGCGGCAGCCCCAGCATTTT. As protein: CASSEEGRGRQPQHF.

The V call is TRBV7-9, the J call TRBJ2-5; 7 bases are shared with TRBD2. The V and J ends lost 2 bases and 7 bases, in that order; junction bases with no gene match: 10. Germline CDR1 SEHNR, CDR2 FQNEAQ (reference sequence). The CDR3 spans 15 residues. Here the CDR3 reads CASSLTQRGPRTQYF. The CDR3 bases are TGTGCCAGCAGCTTAACTCAGCGGGGACCCAGGACCCAGTACTTC.

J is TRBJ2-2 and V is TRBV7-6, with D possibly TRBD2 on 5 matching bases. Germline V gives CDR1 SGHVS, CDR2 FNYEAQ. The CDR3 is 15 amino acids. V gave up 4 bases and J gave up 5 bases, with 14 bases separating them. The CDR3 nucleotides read TGTGCCAGCAGCTGGGGAGAAACCGTTACCGGGGAGCTGTTTTTT. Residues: CASSWGETVTGELFF.

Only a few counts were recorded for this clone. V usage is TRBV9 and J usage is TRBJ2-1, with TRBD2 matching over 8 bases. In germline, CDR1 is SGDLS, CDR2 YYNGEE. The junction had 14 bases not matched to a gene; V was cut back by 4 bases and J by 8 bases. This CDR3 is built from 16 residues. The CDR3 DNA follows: TGTGCCAGCAGCATCCGGGGGGTAGCGGGGAGGGATGAGCAGTTCTTC. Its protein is CASSIRGVAGRDEQFF.